Included here is one T cell receptor (beta chain) sequence, with context. The table came from immunoSEQ multiplex PCR; TCRdb's copy has only in-frame clones and leaves some out. The sample lists 45,000 to 50,000 clones, roughly nine tenths occurring once. The CDR3 sequence is 15 residues long. Germline CDR1 is SGHTA and CDR2 is FQGTGA. The V segment lost 5 bases and the J segment 4 bases; nucleotides outside the gene matches: 7. The data were taken from a study of blood T cell repertoires in COVID-19. This TCR derives from a human donor in a cohort sampled during active COVID-19. V and J are TRBV7-3 and TRBJ2-1; TRBD2 agrees at 8 bases. The sequenced material came from peripheral blood. The CDR3 DNA follows: TGTGCCAGCAGCCCGACGGCTAGCGGGTACAATGAGCAGTTCTTC. Its translation is CASSPTASGYNEQFF.